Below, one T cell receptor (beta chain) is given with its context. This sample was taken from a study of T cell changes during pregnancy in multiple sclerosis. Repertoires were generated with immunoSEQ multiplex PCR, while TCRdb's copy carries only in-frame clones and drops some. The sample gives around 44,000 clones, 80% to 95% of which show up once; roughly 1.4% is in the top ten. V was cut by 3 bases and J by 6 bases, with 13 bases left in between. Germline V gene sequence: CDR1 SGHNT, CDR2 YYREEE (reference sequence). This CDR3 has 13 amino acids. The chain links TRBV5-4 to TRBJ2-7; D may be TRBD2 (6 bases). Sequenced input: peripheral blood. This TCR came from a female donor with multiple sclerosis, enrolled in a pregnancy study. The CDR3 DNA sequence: TGTGCCAGCAGCTCTGGAGGGGCCCCCGAGCAGTACTTC. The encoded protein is CASSSGGAPEQYF.